Below are 32 T cell receptor beta chains sequenced from a single sample in a study of patients and donors after allogeneic stem cell transplantation. TCRdb fed the RT-PCR reads into MiXCR, producing one record per CDR3 protein. The top ten hold 5% to 6.5% of the sample, which has about 960,000 distinct CDR3 sequences, 15% to 20% seen once. Sequenced: blood, either unsorted or a sorted T cell fraction (not recorded which). The receptors originated from a human donor who was either an allogeneic HSCT recipient or a stem cell or donor lymphocyte infusion donor (not recorded which). It is not recorded whose cells these are; they may come from a transplant donor.

This clonotype was picked up a small number of times. This chain connects TRBV4-2 to TRBJ1-1, with D perhaps TRBD1 (6 bases). Germline V CDR1 and CDR2: LGHNA, YNFKEQ. Trimming pared 2 bases from V and 1 base from J, leaving 11 bases between. This CDR3 has 15 residues. CDR3 residues: CASSQWTGQNTEAFF. The DNA for the CDR3 is TGTGCCAGCAGCCAATGGACGGGACAGAACACTGAAGCTTTCTTT.

This clonotype was seen only a few times. The chain couples TRBV12-3 or TRBV12-4 to TRBJ1-5; no reliable D call. Trimming took off 3 bases at V and 6 bases at J, with 15 bases between the two ends. The CDR3 is made up of 15 amino acids. CDR3 residues: CASSFRQAASQPQHF. The CDR3 coding sequence is TGTGCCAGCAGTTTTCGGCAGGCGGCGAGTCAGCCCCAGCATTTT.

This clonotype appeared a few times. V is TRBV24-1 and J is TRBJ1-6, with TRBD1 as a possible D gene (6 bases). Trimming left V 4 bases short and J 6 bases short, with 9 bases between. Germline CDR1 and CDR2: KGHDR and SFDVKD. The CDR3 has 14 residues. CDR3 protein: CATSEGARNSPLHF. In DNA, the CDR3 is TGTGCCACCAGTGAGGGGGCTCGTAATTCACCCCTCCACTTT.

J is TRBJ1-2 and V is TRBV20-1, with D tentatively TRBD1 (6 bases). The CDR3 has 13 residues. Deletions cut 5 bases from V and 1 base from J, with 11 bases between. Germline assignment: CDR1 DFQATT and CDR2 SNEGSKA (reference sequence). The CDR3 region has the DNA TGCAGTGCTCAAGGACAGCTTAACTATGGCTACACCTTC. Encoded protein: CSAQGQLNYGYTF.

The chain uses TRBV6-5 and TRBJ1-5; D remains ambiguous. V lost 2 bases and J 3 bases, leaving 14 bases between the germline ends. Germline assignment: CDR1 MNHEY and CDR2 SVGAGI. The CDR3 length is 16 residues. The CDR3 DNA follows: TGTGCCAGCAGTTACCGCCTTTCACAGCTCAATCAGCCCCAGCATTTT. The encoded protein is CASSYRLSQLNQPQHF.

In its sample, this clonotype was seen a few times. The V and J genes are TRBV5-1 and TRBJ1-1; TRBD1 might be the D (5 bases). This CDR3 region has 14 residues. V lost 4 bases and J 6 bases, leaving 16 bases between the germline ends. Germline V gene sequence: CDR1 SGHRS, CDR2 YFSETQ. The CDR3 loop is CASSNHRGASEAFF. The DNA of the CDR3 is TGCGCCAGCAGCAACCACAGAGGGGCCTCTGAAGCTTTCTTT. Complete variable domain (other parts from reference TRBV5-1 and TRBJ1-1): KAGVTQTPRYLIKTRGQQVTLSCSPISGHRSVSWYQQTPGQGLQFLFEYFSETQRNKGNFPGRFSGRQFSNSRSEMNVSTLELGDSALYLCASSNHRGASEAFFGQGTRLTVV.

This chain joins TRBV7-3 and TRBJ2-3; 10 bases map to TRBD1. The V and J ends lost 2 bases and 1 base, in that order; junction bases with no gene match: 9. The CDR3 runs to 18 residues. Germline V gives CDR1 SGHTA, CDR2 FQGTGA. CDR3 amino acids: CASSLGRSGTGGTDTQYF. CDR3 DNA: TGTGCCAGCAGCTTAGGTCGTTCCGGGACAGGGGGCACAGATACGCAGTATTTT.

V is TRBV5-1 and J is TRBJ1-1; 10 bases are a match to TRBD1. This CDR3 is built from 15 residues. V dropped 4 bases and J dropped 6; count of bases not matched to a gene: 9. Germline V gene lookup returns CDR1 SGHRS and CDR2 YFSETQ. CDR3 sequence (DNA): TGCGCCAGCAGCAAATTCGGACAGGGGGAAGCTGAAGCTTTCTTT. It translates to CASSKFGQGEAEAFF.

V is TRBV5-1 and J is TRBJ2-3; 8 nucleotides match TRBD2. This CDR3 region has 16 residues. Per the germline V gene, CDR1 is SGHRS and CDR2 is YFSETQ. The junction had 9 bases not matched to a gene; V was cut back by 3 bases and J by 3 bases. CDR3 residues: CASSSTTSVGTDTQYF. As DNA, the CDR3 is TGCGCCAGCAGCTCGACGACTAGCGTGGGAACAGATACGCAGTATTTT.

The genes are TRBV12-3 or TRBV12-4 and TRBJ1-1, with TRBD1 matching over 9 bases. The CDR3 contains 17 residues. With 5 bases clipped from V and 0 bases from J, the junction kept 10 bases outside the gene matches. CDR3 in DNA: TGTGCCAGCAGTGGGACACCGGGACAGGGCATGAACACTGAAGCTTTCTTT. Translation: CASSGTPGQGMNTEAFF.

Regarding this clonotype: Germline is not matched at one junction end, which may reflect a read error. V gene TRBV15 combines with J gene TRBJ1-3; D ambiguous. CDR3 size: 16 residues. Looked up from germline, CDR1 is LNHNV and CDR2 is YYDKDF (reference sequence). The chain's CDR3 is CATRPWGGSSGTTIYF. The CDR3 nucleotides read TGTGCCACCAGACCCTGGGGAGGTTCCTCTGGAACCACCATATATTTT.

The rearrangement links TRBV6-1 to TRBJ1-5; possibly TRBD1 for D (5 bases). The V and J ends lost 10 bases and 5 bases respectively, with 21 bases between them. CDR1 MNHNS and CDR2 SASEGT come from the germline V gene. The CDR3 totals 15 residues. CDR3 sequence: CATLAGRLAYQPQHF. CDR3 in DNA: TGTGCCACCCTCGCAGGGCGTCTGGCCTATCAGCCCCAGCATTTT.

This chain joins TRBV7-2 and TRBJ2-2; no reliable D call. This CDR3 is 17 amino acids long. Germline CDR1 and CDR2: SGHTA and FQGNSA. Trimming pared 1 base from V and 0 bases from J, leaving 12 bases between. Written as DNA, the CDR3 is TGTGCCAGCAGCTTAGTAGGGTCACAGTCGAACACCGGGGAGCTGTTTTTT. Its protein product is CASSLVGSQSNTGELFF.

This clonotype occurred a few times. The gene calls are TRBV11-2 and TRBJ2-7, with D perhaps TRBD1 or TRBD2 (6 bases each). V was cut by 1 base and J by 7 bases, with 26 bases left in between. CDR3 size: 18 residues. Germline V gives CDR1 SGHAT, CDR2 FQNNGV. The CDR3 DNA is TGTGCCAGCAGCTTAGGGGCGGGGAGTAACAGGGTCTCGGCAGAGCAGTACTTC. Its protein product is CASSLGAGSNRVSAEQYF.

The V gene is TRBV6-5, the J gene TRBJ2-3, with D perhaps TRBD2 (6 bases). The CDR3 sequence is 14 residues long. Trimming shortened V by 2 bases and J by 6 bases, and 12 bases separated the two germline ends. Germline CDR1 reads MNHEY; CDR2 reads SVGAGI. CDR3 nucleotide sequence: TGTGCCAGCAGTTACGGCCGGGAGAGTGATACGCAGTATTTT. It yields the protein CASSYGRESDTQYF.

This chain connects TRBV4-2 to TRBJ2-7; 7 bases are shared with TRBD1. J lost 2 bases, V lost 3 bases, and 4 bases had no gene match. CDR3 length: 14 amino acids. Germline V gene sequence: CDR1 LGHNA, CDR2 YNFKEQ. CDR3 coding DNA: TGTGCCAGCAGCCATACACAGGGGACCTACGAGCAGTACTTC. Residues: CASSHTQGTYEQYF.

The V gene is TRBV12-3 or TRBV12-4, the J gene TRBJ1-1, with 10 positions matching TRBD1. Germline trimming cut 6 bases from V and 6 bases from J; bases unmatched to any gene: 7. The CDR3 spans 14 residues. The CDR3 is CASRRTGGDAEAFF. The CDR3 region has the DNA TGTGCCAGCAGGCGGACAGGGGGGGACGCTGAAGCTTTCTTT.

This clonotype was seen a few times. CDR3 nucleotides: TGTGCCAGCAGCCAAGATGACGGGGGCGATCGCAATCAGCCCCAGCATTTT. Encoded protein: CASSQDDGGDRNQPQHF. The gene calls are TRBV4-2 and TRBJ1-5; D is possibly TRBD1 (6 bases). CDR3 length: 17 amino acids. V lost 0 bases to trimming and J lost 2 bases, with 14 bases between them. Germline V lookup: CDR1 LGHNA, CDR2 YNFKEQ.

This clonotype was counted between two and nine times. The chain combines TRBV20-1 with TRBJ2-3, with D tentatively TRBD1 (5 bases). The CDR3 covers 12 residues. Germline-derived CDR1 and CDR2 are DFQATT and SNEGSKA (reference sequence). Trimming cost V 2 bases and J 6 bases, with 9 bases left between them. CDR3 sequence (DNA): TGCAGTGCTAGACCATCAGGGGATACGCAGTATTTT. This codes for CSARPSGDTQYF.

This clonotype was seen a handful of times. The V and J genes are TRBV11-2 and TRBJ1-5; tentatively, D is TRBD1 (6 bases). CDR3 length: 18 residues. V shed 8 bases and J shed 0 bases, with 23 bases lying between them. Germline CDR1 is SGHAT and CDR2 is FQNNGV. CDR3 in amino acids: CASQLQPNTGRSNQPQHF. The DNA for the CDR3 is TGTGCCAGCCAACTACAACCCAATACAGGGCGTAGCAATCAGCCCCAGCATTTT.

The chain recombines TRBV4-3 with TRBJ2-1, with TRBD1 matching 7 bases. J was trimmed by 8 bases and V by 4 bases; bases with no gene match: 14. This CDR3 is built from 16 residues. Germline CDR1 reads LGHNA; CDR2 reads YSLEER. The CDR3 protein is CASSREGAGGGDEQFF. DNA for the CDR3: TGCGCCAGCAGCCGAGAGGGGGCGGGTGGGGGCGATGAGCAGTTCTTC.

This clonotype has more than one count but fewer than ten. The rearrangement joins TRBV12-3 or TRBV12-4 to TRBJ1-5; D uncertain. The CDR3 length is 14 residues. Deletions cut 7 bases from V and 3 bases from J, with 13 bases between. The CDR3 nucleotides read TGTGCCAGCACCCAAGGACGGTACAATCAGCCCCAGCATTTT. Its translation: CASTQGRYNQPQHF.

This clonotype has a handful of counts. The rearrangement links TRBV15 to TRBJ1-1; D is unresolved. The CDR3 consists of 15 residues. Trimming removed 0 bases at V and 1 base at J, with 9 bases between. CDR1 and CDR2 (germline): LNHNV, YYDKDF (reference sequence). CDR3 nucleotides: TGTGCCACCAGCAGAGACTCAAGGACGAACACTGAAGCTTTCTTT. It specifies CATSRDSRTNTEAFF.

This clonotype was counted a few times. The CDR3 DNA is TGCAGTGCTTCGAACAGGGGTGTGGACGAGCAGTACTTC. This codes for CSASNRGVDEQYF. The chain is built from TRBV20-1 and TRBJ2-7, with 7 bases aligning to TRBD1. The CDR3 is 13 residues long. Looked up from germline, CDR1 is DFQATT and CDR2 is SNEGSKA (reference sequence). After removal of 5 bases from V and 5 bases from J, the junction contained 9 bases not matched to a gene.

The CDR3 DNA follows: TGTGCCAGCAGTCTAGCGGGGTTCGAGCAGTACTTC. As protein: CASSLAGFEQYF. This sequence joins TRBV3-1 and TRBJ2-7; 9 bases are shared with TRBD2. CDR3 length equals 12 residues. V lost 6 bases, J lost 6 bases, and 3 bases stayed unmatched. Germline V lookup: CDR1 LGHDT, CDR2 YNNKEL (reference sequence).

This clonotype was seen a handful of times. The chain carries TRBV4-3 and TRBJ2-2; possibly TRBD1 or TRBD2 for D (5 bases each). Trimming shortened V by 0 bases and J by 13 bases, and 15 bases separated the two germline ends. There are 14 residues in the CDR3. CDR1 and CDR2 (germline): LGHNA, YSLEER. CDR3 residues: CASSQDLLGRALFF. The CDR3 bases are TGCGCCAGCAGCCAAGATCTATTGGGGCGGGCGCTGTTTTTT.

This clonotype appeared a few times. The J gene is TRBJ2-3, the V gene TRBV4-1; 7 bases are a match to TRBD2. The CDR3 is 16 amino acids. Germline trimming cut 1 base from V and 2 bases from J; bases unmatched to any gene: 6. Germline-derived CDR1 and CDR2 are MGHRA and YSYEKL. CDR3 DNA sequence: TGCGCCAGCAGCCAAGGGGCCGGGAGGTCCACAGATACGCAGTATTTT. Residues: CASSQGAGRSTDTQYF.

This chain uses TRBV20-1 with TRBJ2-1, with TRBD2 identical over 10 bases. V lost 4 bases, J lost 3 bases, and 6 bases stayed unmatched. The CDR3 totals 15 residues. CDR1 and CDR2 from the germline V gene are DFQATT and SNEGSKA (reference sequence). CDR3: CSANEREGLYNEQFF. Written as DNA, the CDR3 is TGCAGTGCTAACGAGCGGGAGGGCCTCTACAATGAGCAGTTCTTC.

This clonotype has at least ten counts. The chain carries TRBV4-3 and TRBJ1-2; possible D gene TRBD1, 6 bases. V was pared by 0 bases and J by 3 bases, with 14 bases between. Germline CDR1 is LGHNA and CDR2 is YSLEER. This CDR3 spans 16 amino acids. The CDR3 protein is CASSQESRGPYYGYTF. The CDR3 DNA follows: TGCGCCAGCAGCCAAGAGAGCCGGGGGCCTTACTATGGCTACACCTTC.

The chain joins TRBV4-1 to TRBJ1-5; D remains ambiguous. CDR3 length equals 13 residues. V gave up 6 bases and J gave up 7 bases, with 13 bases separating them. Germline V CDR1 and CDR2: MGHRA, YSYEKL. The CDR3 sequence is CASSPPGVQPQHF. CDR3 DNA: TGCGCCAGCAGTCCCCCCGGGGTACAGCCCCAGCATTTT.

This clonotype was detected many times. The chain carries TRBV20-1 and TRBJ1-2, with no clear D. Between the trimmed V and J ends, which lost 4 bases and 6 bases, there was a span of 3 bases. This CDR3 comprises 9 residues. Looked up from germline, CDR1 is DFQATT and CDR2 is SNEGSKA (reference sequence). The CDR3 protein is CSATDGYTF. DNA of the CDR3: TGCAGTGCTACGGATGGCTACACCTTC.

V and J are TRBV12-3 or TRBV12-4 and TRBJ2-5; the match to TRBD2 covers 14 bases. The CDR3 runs 15 residues. V shed 5 bases and J 5 bases; nucleotides not matched to a gene: 4. DNA of the CDR3: TGTGCCAGCAGTCCGGGACTAGCGGGGGTGGAGACCCAGTACTTC. It yields the protein CASSPGLAGVETQYF.